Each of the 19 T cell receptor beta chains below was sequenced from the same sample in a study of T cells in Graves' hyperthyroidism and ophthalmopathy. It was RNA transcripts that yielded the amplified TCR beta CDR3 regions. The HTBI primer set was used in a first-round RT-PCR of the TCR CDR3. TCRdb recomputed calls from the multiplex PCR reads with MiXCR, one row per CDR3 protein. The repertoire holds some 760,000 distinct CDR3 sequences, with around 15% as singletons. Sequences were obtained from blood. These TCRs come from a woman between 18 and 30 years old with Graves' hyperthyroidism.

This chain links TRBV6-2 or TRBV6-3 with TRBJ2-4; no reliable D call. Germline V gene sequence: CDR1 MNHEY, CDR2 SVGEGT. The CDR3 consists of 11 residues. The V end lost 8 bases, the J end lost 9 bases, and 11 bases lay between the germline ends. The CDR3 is CASSLGGIQYF. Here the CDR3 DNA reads TGTGCCAGCTCCCTCGGCGGCATTCAGTACTTC.

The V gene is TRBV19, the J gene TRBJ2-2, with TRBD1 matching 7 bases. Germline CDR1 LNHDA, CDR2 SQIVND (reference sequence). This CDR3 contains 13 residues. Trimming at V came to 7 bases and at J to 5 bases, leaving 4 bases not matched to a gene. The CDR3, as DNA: TGTGCCAGTAAGGACAGGCGAACCGGGGAGCTGTTTTTT. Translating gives CASKDRRTGELFF.

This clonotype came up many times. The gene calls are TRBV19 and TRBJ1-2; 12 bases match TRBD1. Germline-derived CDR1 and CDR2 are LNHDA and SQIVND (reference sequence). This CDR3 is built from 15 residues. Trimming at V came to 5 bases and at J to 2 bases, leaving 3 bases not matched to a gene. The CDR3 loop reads CASSGTGGMNYGYTF. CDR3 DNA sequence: TGTGCCAGTAGTGGGACAGGGGGCATGAACTATGGCTACACCTTC.

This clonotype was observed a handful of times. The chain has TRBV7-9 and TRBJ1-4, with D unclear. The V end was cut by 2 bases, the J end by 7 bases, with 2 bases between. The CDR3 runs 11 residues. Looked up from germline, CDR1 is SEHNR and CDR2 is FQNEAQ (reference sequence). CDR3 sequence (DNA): TGTGCCAGCAGCTTAAGTGAAAAACTGTTTTTT. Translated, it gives CASSLSEKLFF.

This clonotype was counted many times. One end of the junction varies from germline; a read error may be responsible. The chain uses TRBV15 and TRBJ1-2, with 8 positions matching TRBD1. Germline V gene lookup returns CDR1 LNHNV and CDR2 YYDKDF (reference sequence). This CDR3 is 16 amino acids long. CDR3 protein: CATSGEDRTGPYGYTF. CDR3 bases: TGTGCCACCAGCGGAGAGGACAGGACAGGGCCCTATGGCTACACCTTC.

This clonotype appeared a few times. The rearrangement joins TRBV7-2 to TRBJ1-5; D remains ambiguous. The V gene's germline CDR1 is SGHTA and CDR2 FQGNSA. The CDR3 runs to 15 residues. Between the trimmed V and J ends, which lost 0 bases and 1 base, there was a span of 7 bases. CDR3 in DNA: TGTGCCAGCAGCTTAGCCTACGGAAGCAATCAGCCCCAGCATTTT. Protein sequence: CASSLAYGSNQPQHF.

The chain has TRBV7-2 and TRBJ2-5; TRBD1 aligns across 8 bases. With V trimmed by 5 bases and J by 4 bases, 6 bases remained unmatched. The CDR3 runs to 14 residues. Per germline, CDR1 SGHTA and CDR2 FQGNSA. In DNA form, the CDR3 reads TGTGCCAGCAGCGGAACAGGGACAGGAGAGACCCAGTACTTC. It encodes CASSGTGTGETQYF.

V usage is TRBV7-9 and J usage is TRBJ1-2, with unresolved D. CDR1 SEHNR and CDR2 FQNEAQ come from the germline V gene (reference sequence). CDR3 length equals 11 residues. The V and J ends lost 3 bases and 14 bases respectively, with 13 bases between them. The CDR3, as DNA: TGTGCCAGCAGCTTTCTCCCCCCCGGGACCTTC. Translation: CASSFLPPGTF.

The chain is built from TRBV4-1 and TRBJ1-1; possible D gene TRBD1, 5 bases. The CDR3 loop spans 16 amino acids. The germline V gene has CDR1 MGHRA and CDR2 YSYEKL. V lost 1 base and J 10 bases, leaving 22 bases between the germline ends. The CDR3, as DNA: TGCGCCAGCAGCCAAGGGCAAGACAGCCTCGACCGGGGAGCTTTCTTT. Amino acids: CASSQGQDSLDRGAFF.

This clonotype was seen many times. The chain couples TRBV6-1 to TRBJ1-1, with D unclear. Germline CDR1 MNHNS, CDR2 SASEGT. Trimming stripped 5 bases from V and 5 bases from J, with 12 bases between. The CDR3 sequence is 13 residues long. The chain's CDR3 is CASSSHGETEAFF. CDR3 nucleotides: TGTGCCAGCAGTTCGCACGGGGAGACTGAAGCTTTCTTT.

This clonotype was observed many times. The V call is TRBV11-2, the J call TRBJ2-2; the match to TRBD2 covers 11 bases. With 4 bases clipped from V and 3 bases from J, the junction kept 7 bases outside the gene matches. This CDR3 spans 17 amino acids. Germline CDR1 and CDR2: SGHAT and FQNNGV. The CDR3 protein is CASSSPGLAEYTGELFF. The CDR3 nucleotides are TGTGCCAGCAGCTCTCCGGGACTAGCGGAGTACACCGGGGAGCTGTTTTTT.

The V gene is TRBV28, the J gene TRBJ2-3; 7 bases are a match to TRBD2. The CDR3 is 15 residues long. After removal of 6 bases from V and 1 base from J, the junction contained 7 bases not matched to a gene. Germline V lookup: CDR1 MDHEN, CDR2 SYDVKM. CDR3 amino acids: CASSRAGSRTDTQYF. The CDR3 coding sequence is TGTGCCAGCAGCCGAGCGGGATCCCGCACAGATACGCAGTATTTT. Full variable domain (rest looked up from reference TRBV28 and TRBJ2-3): DVKVTQSSRYLVKRTGEKVFLECVQDMDHENMFWYRQDPGLGLRLIYFSYDVKMKEKGDIPEGYSVSREKKERFSLILESASTNQTSMYLCASSRAGSRTDTQYFGPGTRLTVL.

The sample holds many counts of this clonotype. CDR3 nucleotides: TGTGCCAGCAGAATTCAGGGGAATCAGCCCCAGCATTTT. It specifies CASRIQGNQPQHF. The chain carries TRBV28 and TRBJ1-5, with a possible D match to TRBD1 (6 bases). The CDR3 is made up of 13 amino acids. The V end lost 6 bases, the J end lost 4 bases, and 10 bases lay between the germline ends. Germline V gene data show CDR1 as MDHEN and CDR2 as SYDVKM.

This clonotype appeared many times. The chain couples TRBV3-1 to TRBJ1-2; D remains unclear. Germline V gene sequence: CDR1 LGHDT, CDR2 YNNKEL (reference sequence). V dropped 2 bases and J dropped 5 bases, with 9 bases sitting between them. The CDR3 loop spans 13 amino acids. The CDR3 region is CASSQRVTYGYTF. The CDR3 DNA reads TGTGCCAGCAGCCAACGGGTCACATATGGCTACACCTTC.

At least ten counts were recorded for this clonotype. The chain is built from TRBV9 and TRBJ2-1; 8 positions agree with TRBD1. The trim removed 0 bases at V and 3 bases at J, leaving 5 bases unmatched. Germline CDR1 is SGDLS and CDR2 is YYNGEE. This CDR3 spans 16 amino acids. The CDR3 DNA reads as TGTGCCAGCAGCGTAGCCTCGGACAGGGTCTACAATGAGCAGTTCTTC. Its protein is CASSVASDRVYNEQFF.

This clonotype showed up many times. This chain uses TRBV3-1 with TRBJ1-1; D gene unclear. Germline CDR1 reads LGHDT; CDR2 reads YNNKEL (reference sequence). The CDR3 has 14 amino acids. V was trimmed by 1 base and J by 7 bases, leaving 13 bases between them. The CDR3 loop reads CASSQGRAGDEAFF. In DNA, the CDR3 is TGTGCCAGCAGCCAAGGAAGAGCCGGGGATGAAGCTTTCTTT. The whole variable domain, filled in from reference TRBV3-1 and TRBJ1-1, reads DTAVSQTPKYLVTQMGNDKSIKCEQNLGHDTMYWYKQDSKKFLKIMFSYNNKELIINETVPNRFSPKSPDKAHLNLHINSLELGDSAVYFCASSQGRAGDEAFFGQGTRLTVV.

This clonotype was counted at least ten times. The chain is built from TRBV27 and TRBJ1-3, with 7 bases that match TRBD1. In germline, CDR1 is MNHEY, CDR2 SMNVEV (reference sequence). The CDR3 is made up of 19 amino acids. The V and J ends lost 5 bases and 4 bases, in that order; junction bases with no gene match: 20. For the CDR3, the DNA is TGTGCCAGCAGTCCCTCGCCGGAGGGGGCTATTGTGCCGGGAAACACCATATATTTT. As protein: CASSPSPEGAIVPGNTIYF.

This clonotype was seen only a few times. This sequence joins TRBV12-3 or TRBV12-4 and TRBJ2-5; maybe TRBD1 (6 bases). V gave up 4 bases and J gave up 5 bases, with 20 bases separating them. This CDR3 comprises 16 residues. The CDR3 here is CASSSRDTQSQETQYF. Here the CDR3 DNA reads TGTGCCAGCAGTTCACGGGACACGCAGTCGCAGGAGACCCAGTACTTC.

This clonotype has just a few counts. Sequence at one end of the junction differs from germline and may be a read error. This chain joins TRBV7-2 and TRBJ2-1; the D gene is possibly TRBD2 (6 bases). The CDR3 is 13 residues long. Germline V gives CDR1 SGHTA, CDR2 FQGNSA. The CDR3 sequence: CASGLGLANEQFF. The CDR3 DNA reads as TGTGCCAGCGGCTTGGGACTTGCGAATGAGCAGTTCTTC.